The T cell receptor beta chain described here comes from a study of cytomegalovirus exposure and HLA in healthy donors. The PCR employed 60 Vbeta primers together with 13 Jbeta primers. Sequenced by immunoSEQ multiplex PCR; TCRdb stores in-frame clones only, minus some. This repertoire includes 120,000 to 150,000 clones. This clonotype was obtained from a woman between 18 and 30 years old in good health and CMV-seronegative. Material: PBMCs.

The CDR3: CASSIGMGGETQYF. CDR3 DNA sequence: TGTGCCAGTAGTATCGGTATGGGGGGAGAGACCCAGTACTTC. The rearrangement joins TRBV19 to TRBJ2-5, with TRBD2 as a possible D gene (6 bases). Germline loops: CDR1 LNHDA, CDR2 SQIVND (reference sequence). The CDR3 sequence is 14 residues long. Deletions cut 3 bases from V and 4 bases from J, with 12 bases between. Supplemented by reference TRBV19 and TRBJ2-5, the full variable domain reads DGGITQSPKYLFRKEGQNVTLSCEQNLNHDAMYWYRQDPGQGLRLIYYSQIVNDFQKGDIAEGYSVSREKKESFPLTVTSAQKNPTAFYLCASSIGMGGETQYFGPGTRLLVL.